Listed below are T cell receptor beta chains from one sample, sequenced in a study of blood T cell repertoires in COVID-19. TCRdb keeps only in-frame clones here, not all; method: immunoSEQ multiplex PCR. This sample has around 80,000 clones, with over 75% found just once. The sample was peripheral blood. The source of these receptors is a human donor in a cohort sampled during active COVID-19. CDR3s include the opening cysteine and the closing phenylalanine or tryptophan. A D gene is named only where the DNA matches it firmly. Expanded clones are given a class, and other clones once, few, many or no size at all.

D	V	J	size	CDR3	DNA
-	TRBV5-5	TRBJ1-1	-	CASSGSGGRVSVNTEAFF	TGTGCCAGCAGCGGGAGCGGGGGGCGGGTTTCTGTGAACACTGAAGCTTTCTTT
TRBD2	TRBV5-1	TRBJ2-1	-	CASSATSGGLLNEQFF	TGCGCCAGCAGCGCGACTAGCGGGGGGCTCCTAAATGAGCAGTTCTTC
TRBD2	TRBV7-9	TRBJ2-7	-	CASSHPLAGGPYEQYF	TGTGCCAGCAGCCATCCTTTAGCGGGAGGGCCCTACGAGCAGTACTTC
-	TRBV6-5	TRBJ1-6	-	CASSPEGNRAPLHF	TGTGCCAGCAGTCCAGAGGGAAATAGGGCACCCCTCCACTTT
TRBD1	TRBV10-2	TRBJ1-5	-	CASTPDRDGTQPQHF	TGCGCCAGCACCCCGGACAGGGACGGCACGCAGCCCCAGCATTTT
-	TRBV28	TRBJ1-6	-	CASSGQRNNSPLHF	TGTGCCAGCAGTGGACAGCGAAATAATTCACCCCTCCACTTT
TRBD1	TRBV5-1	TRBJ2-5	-	CASSLDRAETQYF	TGCGCCAGCAGCCTAGACAGGGCAGAGACCCAGTACTTC
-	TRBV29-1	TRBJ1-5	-	CSVIVGRGQPQHF	TGCAGCGTCATAGTGGGGCGCGGTCAGCCCCAGCATTTT
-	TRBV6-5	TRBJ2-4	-	CAAGSGVANIQYF	TGTGCCGCGGGATCGGGGGTGGCAAACATTCAGTACTTC
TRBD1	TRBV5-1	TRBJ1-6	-	CASSWKGADSPLHF	TGCGCCAGCAGCTGGAAGGGGGCTGATTCACCCCTCCACTTT
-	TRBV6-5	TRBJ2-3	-	CASTGIALTDTQYF	TGTGCCAGCACAGGGATCGCGTTAACAGATACGCAGTATTTT
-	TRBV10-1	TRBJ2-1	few	CASSESRLAYNEQFF	TGCGCCAGCAGTGAGTCGAGGCTAGCCTACAATGAGCAGTTCTTC
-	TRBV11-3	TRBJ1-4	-	CASSPARPGEKLFF	TGTGCCAGCAGCCCTGCCAGGCCTGGGGAAAAACTGTTTTTT
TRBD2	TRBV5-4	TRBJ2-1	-	CASSSTSGGWRNEQFF	TGTGCCAGCAGCTCTACTAGCGGGGGGTGGAGGAATGAGCAGTTCTTC
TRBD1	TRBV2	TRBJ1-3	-	CASSETTGVGNTIYF	TGTGCCAGCAGTGAGACGACAGGGGTTGGAAACACCATATATTTT
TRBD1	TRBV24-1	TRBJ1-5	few	CATSDSGTVTDSNQPQHF	TGTGCCACCAGTGATTCCGGGACAGTAACCGACAGCAATCAGCCCCAGCATTTT
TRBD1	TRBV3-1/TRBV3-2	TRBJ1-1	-	CASSLRTGRFAEAFF	TGTGCCAGCAGCTTAAGGACAGGAAGATTCGCTGAAGCTTTCTTT
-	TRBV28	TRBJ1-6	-	CASTSGGRPYNSPLHF	TGTGCCAGCACGTCGGGGGGGCGCCCCTATAATTCACCCCTCCACTTT
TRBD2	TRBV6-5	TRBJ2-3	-	CASSPGLAGGDTQYF	TGTGCCAGCAGCCCGGGACTAGCGGGAGGGGATACGCAGTATTTT
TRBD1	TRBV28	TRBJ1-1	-	CASSSSRTGKNTEAFF	TGTGCCAGCAGCTCCTCCCGGACAGGGAAGAACACTGAAGCTTTCTTT
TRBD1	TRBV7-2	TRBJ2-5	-	CASSLDRGGTQYF	TGTGCCAGCAGCCTGGACAGGGGAGGGACCCAGTACTTC
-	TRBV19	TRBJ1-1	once	CASRTQGGFFPFF	TGTGCCAGTAGAACACAGGGAGGGTTTTTCCCTTTCTTT
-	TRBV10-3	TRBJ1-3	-	CAGSQGSSGNTIYF	TGTGCCGGATCACAGGGCAGCTCTGGAAACACCATATATTTT
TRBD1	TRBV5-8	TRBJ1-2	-	CASSLLLGTDYGYTF	TGTGCCAGCAGCTTGCTCCTAGGGACAGACTATGGCTACACCTTC
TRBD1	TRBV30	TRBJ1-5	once	CAWNAPDRRNQPQHF	TGTGCCTGGAACGCTCCGGACAGGCGCAATCAGCCCCAGCATTTT
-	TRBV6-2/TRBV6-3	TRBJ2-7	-	CASSYLGRSYEQYF	TGTGCCAGCAGTTACCTCGGGAGATCCTACGAGCAGTACTTC
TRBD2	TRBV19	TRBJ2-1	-	CASSIVSGRPELNEQFF	TGTGCCAGTAGTATAGTAAGCGGGAGGCCTGAATTGAATGAGCAGTTCTTC
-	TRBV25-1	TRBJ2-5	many	CASSESGFQDQETQYF	TGTGCCAGCAGTGAATCCGGCTTTCAGGACCAAGAGACCCAGTACTTC
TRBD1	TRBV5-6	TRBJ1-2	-	CASSFGWTGGPGGYTF	TGTGCCAGCAGCTTCGGGTGGACAGGGGGCCCGGGAGGCTACACCTTC